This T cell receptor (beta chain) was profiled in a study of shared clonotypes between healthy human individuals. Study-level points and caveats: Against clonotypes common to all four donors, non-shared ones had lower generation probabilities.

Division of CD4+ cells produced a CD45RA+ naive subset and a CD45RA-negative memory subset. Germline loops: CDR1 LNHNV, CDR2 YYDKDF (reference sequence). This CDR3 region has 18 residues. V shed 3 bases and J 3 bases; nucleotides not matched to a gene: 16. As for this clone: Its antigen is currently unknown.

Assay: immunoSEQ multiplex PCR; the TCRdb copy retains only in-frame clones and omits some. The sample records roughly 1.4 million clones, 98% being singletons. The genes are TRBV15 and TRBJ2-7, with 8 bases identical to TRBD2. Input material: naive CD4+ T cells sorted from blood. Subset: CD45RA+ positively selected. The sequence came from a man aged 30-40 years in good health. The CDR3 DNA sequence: TGTGCCACCAGCAGCCCCCGCGGGGGGCGCGGGACGTTCTACGAGCAGTACTTC. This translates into CATSSPRGGRGTFYEQYF.